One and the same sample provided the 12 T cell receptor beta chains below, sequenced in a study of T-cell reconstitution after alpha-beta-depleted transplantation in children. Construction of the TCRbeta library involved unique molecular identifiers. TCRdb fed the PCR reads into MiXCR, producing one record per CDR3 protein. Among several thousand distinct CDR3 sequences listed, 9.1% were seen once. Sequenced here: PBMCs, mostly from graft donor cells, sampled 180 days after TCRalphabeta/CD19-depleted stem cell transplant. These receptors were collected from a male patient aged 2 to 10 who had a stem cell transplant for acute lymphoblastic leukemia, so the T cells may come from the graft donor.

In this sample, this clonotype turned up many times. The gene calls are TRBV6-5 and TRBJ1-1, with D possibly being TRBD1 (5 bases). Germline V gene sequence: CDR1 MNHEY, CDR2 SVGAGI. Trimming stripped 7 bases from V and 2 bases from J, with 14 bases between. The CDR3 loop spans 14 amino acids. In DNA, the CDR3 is TGTGCCAGCACCCGGGGCAGGCACAACACTGAAGCTTTCTTT. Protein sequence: CASTRGRHNTEAFF.

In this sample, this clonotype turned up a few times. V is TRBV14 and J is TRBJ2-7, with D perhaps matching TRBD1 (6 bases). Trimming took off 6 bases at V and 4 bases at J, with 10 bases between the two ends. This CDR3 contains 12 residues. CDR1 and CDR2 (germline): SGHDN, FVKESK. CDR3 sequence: CASSSDRYEQYF. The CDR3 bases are TGTGCCAGCAGTTCGGACAGATACGAGCAGTACTTC.

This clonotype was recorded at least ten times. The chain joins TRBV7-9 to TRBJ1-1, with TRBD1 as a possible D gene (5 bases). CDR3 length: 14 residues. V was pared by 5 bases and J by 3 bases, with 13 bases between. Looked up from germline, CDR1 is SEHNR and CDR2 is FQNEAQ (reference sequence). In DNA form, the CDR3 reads TGTGCCAGCAGCGCACGGGGGGGGGACACTGAAGCTTTCTTT. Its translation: CASSARGGDTEAFF.

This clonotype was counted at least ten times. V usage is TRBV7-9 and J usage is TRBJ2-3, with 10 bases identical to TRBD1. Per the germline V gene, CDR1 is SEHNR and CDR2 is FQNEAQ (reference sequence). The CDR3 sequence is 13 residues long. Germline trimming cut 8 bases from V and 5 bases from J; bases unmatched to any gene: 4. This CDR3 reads CASPDRGQDTQYF. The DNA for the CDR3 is TGTGCCAGCCCCGACAGGGGGCAAGATACGCAGTATTTT. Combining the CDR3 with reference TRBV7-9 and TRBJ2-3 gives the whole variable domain DTGVSQNPRHKITKRGQNVTFRCDPISEHNRLYWYRQTLGQGPEFLTYFQNEAQLEKSRLLSDRFSAERPKGSFSTLEIQRTEQGDSAMYLCASPDRGQDTQYFGPGTRLTVL.

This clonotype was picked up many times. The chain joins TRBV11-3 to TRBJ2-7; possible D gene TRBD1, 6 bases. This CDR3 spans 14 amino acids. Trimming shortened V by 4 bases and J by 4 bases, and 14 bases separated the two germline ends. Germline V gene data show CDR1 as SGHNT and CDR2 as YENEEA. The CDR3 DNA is TGTGCCAGCAGCTCCCCCGGGACACATTACGAGCAGTACTTC. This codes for CASSSPGTHYEQYF.

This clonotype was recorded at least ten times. This CDR3 is CASSSIDSIKTEAFF. The CDR3 region has the DNA TGTGCCAGCAGCTCCATAGACAGTATAAAAACTGAAGCTTTCTTT. J is TRBJ1-1 and V is TRBV7-9; D may be TRBD1 (5 bases). V was clipped by 4 bases and J by 5 bases, with 17 bases between them. This CDR3 has 15 amino acids. The germline CDR1 and CDR2 sequences are SEHNR and FQNEAQ (reference sequence).

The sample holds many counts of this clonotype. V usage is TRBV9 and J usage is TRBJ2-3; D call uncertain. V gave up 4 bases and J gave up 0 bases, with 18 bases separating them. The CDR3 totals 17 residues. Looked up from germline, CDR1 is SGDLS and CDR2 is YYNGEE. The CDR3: CASSPRVSRASTDTQYF. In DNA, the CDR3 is TGTGCCAGCAGCCCCCGGGTAAGCAGAGCTAGCACAGATACGCAGTATTTT.

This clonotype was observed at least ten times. CDR3 amino acids: CASSKVEDREYF. As DNA, the CDR3 is TGTGCCAGCAGCAAAGTAGAAGACAGGGAGTACTTC. This chain uses TRBV21-1 with TRBJ2-7; the table calls TRBD1, which could not be checked here. TRBV21-1 corresponds to a pseudogene. There are 12 residues in the CDR3.

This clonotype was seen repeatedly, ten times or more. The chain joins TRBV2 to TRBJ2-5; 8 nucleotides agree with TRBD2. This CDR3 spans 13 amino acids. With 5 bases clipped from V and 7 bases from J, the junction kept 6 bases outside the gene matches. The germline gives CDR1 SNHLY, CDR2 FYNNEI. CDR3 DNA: TGTGCCAGCAGTCTGACTAGCGTGGGGACCCAGTACTTC. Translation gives CASSLTSVGTQYF. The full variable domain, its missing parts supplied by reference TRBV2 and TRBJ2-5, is EPEVTQTPSHQVTQMGQEVILRCVPISNHLYFYWYRQILGQKVEFLVSFYNNEISEKSEIFDDQFSVERPDGSNFTLKIRSTKLEDSAMYFCASSLTSVGTQYFGPGTRLLVL.

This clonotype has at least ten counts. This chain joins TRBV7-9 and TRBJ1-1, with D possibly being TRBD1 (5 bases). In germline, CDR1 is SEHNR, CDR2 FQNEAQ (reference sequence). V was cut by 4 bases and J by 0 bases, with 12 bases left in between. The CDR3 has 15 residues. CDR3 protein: CASSSRDGMNTEAFF. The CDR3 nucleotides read TGTGCCAGCAGCTCCAGGGACGGCATGAACACTGAAGCTTTCTTT.

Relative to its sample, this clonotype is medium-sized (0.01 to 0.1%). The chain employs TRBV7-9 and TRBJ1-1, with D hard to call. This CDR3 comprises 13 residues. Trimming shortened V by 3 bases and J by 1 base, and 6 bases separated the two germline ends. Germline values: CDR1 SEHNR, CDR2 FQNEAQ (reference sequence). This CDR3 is CASSFGKNTEAFF. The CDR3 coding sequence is TGTGCCAGCAGCTTCGGTAAGAACACTGAAGCTTTCTTT.

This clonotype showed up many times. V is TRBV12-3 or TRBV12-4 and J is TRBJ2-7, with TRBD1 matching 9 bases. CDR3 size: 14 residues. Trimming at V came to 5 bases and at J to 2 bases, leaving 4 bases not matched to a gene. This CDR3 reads CASSRGQGTYEQYF. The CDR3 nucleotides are TGTGCCAGCAGTCGGGGACAGGGCACCTACGAGCAGTACTTC.